This T cell receptor (beta chain) was identified during a study of blood T cell repertoires in COVID-19. Overall study context: From the United States, Italy and Spain came samples of acute and convalescent COVID-19.

Germline V gene data show CDR1 as SGDLS and CDR2 as YYNGEE. The CDR3 runs 16 residues. Between the trimmed V and J ends, which lost 0 bases and 0 bases, there was a span of 11 bases. Profiled with immunoSEQ multiplex PCR; TCRdb holds only in-frame clones, not every one. The sample records about 75,000 clones, roughly 90% being singletons. The sample taken for sequencing was peripheral blood. The V gene is TRBV9, the J gene TRBJ2-3, with D unclear. The TCR comes from a human donor in a cohort sampled during active COVID-19. CDR3: CASSVGATLSTDTQYF. CDR3 DNA: TGTGCCAGCAGCGTAGGGGCTACCCTGAGCACAGATACGCAGTATTTT.